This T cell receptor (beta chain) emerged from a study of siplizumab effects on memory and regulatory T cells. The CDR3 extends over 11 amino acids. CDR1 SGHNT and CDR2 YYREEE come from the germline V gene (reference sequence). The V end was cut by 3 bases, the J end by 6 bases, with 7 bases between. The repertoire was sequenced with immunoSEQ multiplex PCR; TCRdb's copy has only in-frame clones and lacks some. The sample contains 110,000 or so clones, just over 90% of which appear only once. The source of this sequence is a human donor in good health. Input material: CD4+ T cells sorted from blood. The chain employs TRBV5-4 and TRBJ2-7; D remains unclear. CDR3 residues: CASSSGSEQYF. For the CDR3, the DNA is TGTGCCAGCAGCTCCGGCTCCGAGCAGTACTTC.